This T cell receptor beta chain was found in a study of somatic mutations in cytotoxic T cells in rheumatoid arthritis. The CD4+ and CD8+ fractions came from positive magnetic bead selection and were purity-checked by flow cytometry. Findings and limits, study-wide: There were about an eighth of the roughly 60 patients in whom the largest CD8+ clone exceeded 20% of CD8+ cells. CD8+ clonality rose with age in rheumatoid arthritis patients, not healthy controls.

Trimming took off 1 base at V and 1 base at J, with 2 bases between the two ends. CDR3 length: 12 amino acids. From germline, CDR1 is SGHDT and CDR2 YYEEEE. Remarks on this clone: Its matching antigen is unknown.

Some clones are missing from TCRdb's copy, which holds only in-frame ones; the method was immunoSEQ multiplex PCR. The repertoire consists of approximately 9,800 clones, with around 81% occurring once and the leading ten covering roughly 19%. Source material: CD8+ T cells sorted from blood. The receptor was isolated from a woman in her forties or fifties in good health. J is TRBJ1-1 and V is TRBV5-6; D is ambiguous. The chain's CDR3 is CASSLRNTEAFF. Written as DNA, the CDR3 is TGTGCCAGCAGCTTGCGGAACACTGAAGCTTTCTTT.